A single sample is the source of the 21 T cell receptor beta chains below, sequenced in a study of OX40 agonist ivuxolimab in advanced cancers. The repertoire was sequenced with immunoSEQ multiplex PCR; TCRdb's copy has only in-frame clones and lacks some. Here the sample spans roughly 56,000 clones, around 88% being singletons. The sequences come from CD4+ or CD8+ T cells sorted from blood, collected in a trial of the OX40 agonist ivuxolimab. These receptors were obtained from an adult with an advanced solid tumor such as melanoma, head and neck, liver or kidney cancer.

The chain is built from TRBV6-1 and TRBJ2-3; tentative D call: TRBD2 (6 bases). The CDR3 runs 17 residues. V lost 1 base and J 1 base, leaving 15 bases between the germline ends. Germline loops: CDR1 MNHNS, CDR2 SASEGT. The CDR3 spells CASSEGQRPGGTDTQYF. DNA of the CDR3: TGTGCCAGCAGTGAAGGCCAGAGGCCGGGGGGCACAGATACGCAGTATTTT.

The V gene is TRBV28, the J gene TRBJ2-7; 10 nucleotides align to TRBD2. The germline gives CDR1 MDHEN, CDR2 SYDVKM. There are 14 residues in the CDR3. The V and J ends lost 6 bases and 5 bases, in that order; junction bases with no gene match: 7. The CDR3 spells CASRTSGASHEQYF. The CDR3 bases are TGTGCCAGCAGAACTAGCGGGGCGTCCCACGAGCAGTACTTC.

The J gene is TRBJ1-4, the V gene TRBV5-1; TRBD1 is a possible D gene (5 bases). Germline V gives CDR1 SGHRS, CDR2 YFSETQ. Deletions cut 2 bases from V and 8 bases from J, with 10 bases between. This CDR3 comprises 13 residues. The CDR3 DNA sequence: TGCGCCAGCAGCTTCCGAGGGGAAGAAAAACTGTTTTTT. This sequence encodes CASSFRGEEKLFF.

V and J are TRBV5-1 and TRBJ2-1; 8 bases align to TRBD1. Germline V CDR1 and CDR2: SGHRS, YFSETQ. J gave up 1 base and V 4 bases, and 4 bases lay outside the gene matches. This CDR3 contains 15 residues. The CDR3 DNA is TGCGCCAGCAGCCCCAGGACAGGGTCCTACAATGAGCAGTTCTTC. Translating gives CASSPRTGSYNEQFF.

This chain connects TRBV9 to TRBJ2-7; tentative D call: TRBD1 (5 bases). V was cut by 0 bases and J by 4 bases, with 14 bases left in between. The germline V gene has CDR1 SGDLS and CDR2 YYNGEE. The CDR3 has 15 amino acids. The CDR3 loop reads CASSVALGARYEQYF. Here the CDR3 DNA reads TGTGCCAGCAGCGTAGCCCTAGGGGCTAGGTACGAGCAGTACTTC.

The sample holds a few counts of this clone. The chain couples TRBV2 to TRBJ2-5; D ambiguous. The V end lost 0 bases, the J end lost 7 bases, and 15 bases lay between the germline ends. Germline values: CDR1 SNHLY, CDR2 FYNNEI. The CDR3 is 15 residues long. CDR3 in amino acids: CASSEAPDGPTTQYF. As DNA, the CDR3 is TGTGCCAGCAGTGAAGCCCCCGACGGCCCGACGACCCAGTACTTC.

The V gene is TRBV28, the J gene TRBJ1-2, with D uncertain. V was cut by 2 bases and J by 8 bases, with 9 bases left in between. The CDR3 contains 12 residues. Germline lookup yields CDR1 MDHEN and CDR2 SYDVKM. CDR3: CASSLPAGGYTF. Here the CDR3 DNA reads TGTGCCAGCAGTTTACCCGCGGGGGGCTACACCTTC.

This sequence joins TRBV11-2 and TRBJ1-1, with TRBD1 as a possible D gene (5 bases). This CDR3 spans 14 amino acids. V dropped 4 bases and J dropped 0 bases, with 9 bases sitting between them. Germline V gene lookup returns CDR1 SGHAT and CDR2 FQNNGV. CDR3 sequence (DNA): TGTGCCAGCAGCTCGGCGGGGGTGAACACTGAAGCTTTCTTT. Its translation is CASSSAGVNTEAFF.

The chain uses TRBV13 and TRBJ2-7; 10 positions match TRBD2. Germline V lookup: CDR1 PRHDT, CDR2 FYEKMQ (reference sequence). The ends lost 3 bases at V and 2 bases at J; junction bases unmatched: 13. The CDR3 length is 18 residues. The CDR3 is CASSFLTGLAGVTYEQYF. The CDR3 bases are TGTGCCAGCAGCTTCTTAACCGGTCTAGCGGGGGTTACCTACGAGCAGTACTTC.

CDR3 in DNA: TGCGCCAGCAGCTCGCGACAGCTAGGGGACACCGGGGAGCTGTTTTTT. As protein: CASSSRQLGDTGELFF. This chain links TRBV5-1 with TRBJ2-2; maybe TRBD1 (5 bases). CDR1 is SGHRS and CDR2 is YFSETQ in the germline V gene. The V and J ends lost 3 bases and 3 bases respectively, with 15 bases between them. The CDR3 has 16 amino acids. Full variable domain (missing parts from reference TRBV5-1 and TRBJ2-2): KAGVTQTPRYLIKTRGQQVTLSCSPISGHRSVSWYQQTPGQGLQFLFEYFSETQRNKGNFPGRFSGRQFSNSRSEMNVSTLELGDSALYLCASSSRQLGDTGELFFGEGSRLTVL.

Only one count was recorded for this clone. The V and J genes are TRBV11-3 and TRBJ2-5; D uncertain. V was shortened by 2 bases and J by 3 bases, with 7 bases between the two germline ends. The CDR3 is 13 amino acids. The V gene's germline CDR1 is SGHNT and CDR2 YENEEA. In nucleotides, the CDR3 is TGTGCCAGCAGCTTACAGTCCGAAGAGACCCAGTACTTC. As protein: CASSLQSEETQYF.

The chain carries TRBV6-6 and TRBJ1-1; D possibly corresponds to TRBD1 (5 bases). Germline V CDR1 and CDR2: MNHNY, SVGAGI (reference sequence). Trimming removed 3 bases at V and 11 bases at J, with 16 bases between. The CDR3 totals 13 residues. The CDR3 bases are TGTGCCAGCAGTTATTCAGGCAGGGTTTGGGCTTTCTTT. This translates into CASSYSGRVWAFF.

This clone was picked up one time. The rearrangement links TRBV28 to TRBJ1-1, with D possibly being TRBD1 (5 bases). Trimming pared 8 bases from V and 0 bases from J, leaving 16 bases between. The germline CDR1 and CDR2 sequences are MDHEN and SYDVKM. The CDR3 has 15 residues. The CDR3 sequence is CASGSTAGMNTEAFF. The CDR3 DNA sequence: TGTGCCAGCGGCTCGACAGCCGGGATGAACACTGAAGCTTTCTTT.

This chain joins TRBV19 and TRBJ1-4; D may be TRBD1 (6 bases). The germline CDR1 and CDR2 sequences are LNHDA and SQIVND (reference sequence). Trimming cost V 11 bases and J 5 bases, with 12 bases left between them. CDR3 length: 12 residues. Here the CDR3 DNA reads TGTGCCTCGGGACAAGCAAATGAAAAACTGTTTTTT. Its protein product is CASGQANEKLFF.

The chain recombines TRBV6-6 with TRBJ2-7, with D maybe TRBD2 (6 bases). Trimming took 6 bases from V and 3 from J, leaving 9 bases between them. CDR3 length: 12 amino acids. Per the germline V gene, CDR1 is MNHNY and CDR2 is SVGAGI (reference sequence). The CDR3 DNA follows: TGTGCCAGCAGGGACTACCTCTACGAGCAGTACTTC. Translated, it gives CASRDYLYEQYF.

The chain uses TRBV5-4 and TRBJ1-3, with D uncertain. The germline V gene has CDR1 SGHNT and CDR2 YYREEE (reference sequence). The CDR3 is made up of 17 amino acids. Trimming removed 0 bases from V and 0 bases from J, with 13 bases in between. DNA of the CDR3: TGTGCCAGCAGCTTGGTGCCCGCCACAGTCTCTGGAAACACCATATATTTT. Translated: CASSLVPATVSGNTIYF.

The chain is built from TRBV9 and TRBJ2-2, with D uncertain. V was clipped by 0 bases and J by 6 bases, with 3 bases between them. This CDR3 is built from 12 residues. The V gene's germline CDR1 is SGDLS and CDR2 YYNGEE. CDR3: CASSVVAGELFF. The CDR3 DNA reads TGTGCCAGCAGCGTAGTCGCCGGGGAGCTGTTTTTT.

CDR3 sequence reads: CASRRGSNQPQHF. DNA of the CDR3: TGTGCCAGCAGACGGGGGAGCAATCAGCCCCAGCATTTT. The gene calls are TRBV6-5 and TRBJ1-5, with D tentatively TRBD1 (5 bases). This CDR3 has 13 amino acids. Germline values: CDR1 MNHEY, CDR2 SVGAGI. Trimming cost V 6 bases and J 1 base, with 7 bases left between them.

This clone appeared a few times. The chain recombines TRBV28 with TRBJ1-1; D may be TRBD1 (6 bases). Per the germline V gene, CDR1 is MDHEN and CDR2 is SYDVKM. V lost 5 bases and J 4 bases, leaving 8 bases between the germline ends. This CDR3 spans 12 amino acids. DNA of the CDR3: TGTGCCAGCAGTGGAGGGGGCACTGAAGCTTTCTTT. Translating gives CASSGGGTEAFF.

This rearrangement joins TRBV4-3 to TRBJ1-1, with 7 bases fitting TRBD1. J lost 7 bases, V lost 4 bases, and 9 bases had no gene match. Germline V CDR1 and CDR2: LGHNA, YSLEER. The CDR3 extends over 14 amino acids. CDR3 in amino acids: CASSPLTGHYEAFF. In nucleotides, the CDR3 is TGCGCCAGCAGCCCCCTGACAGGGCATTATGAAGCTTTCTTT.

CDR3 DNA sequence: TGCAGCGTTCCAAGACCTAGCACAGATACGCAGTATTTT. This translates into CSVPRPSTDTQYF. The chain uses TRBV29-1 and TRBJ2-3; no reliable D call. This CDR3 is built from 13 residues. The germline V gene encodes CDR1 SQVTM and CDR2 ANQGSEA. V shed 5 bases and J shed 0 bases, with 9 bases lying between them.